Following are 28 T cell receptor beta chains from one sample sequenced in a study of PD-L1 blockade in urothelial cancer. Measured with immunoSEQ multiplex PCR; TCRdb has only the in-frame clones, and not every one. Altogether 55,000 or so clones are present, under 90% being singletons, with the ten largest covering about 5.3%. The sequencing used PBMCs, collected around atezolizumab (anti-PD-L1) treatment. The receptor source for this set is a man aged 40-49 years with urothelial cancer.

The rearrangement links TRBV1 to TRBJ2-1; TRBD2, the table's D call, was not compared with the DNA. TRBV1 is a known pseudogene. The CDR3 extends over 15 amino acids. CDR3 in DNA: TGCACCAGCAGCCCTGGACTAGCGGGAAGGAATGAGCAGTTCTTC. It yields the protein CTSSPGLAGRNEQFF.

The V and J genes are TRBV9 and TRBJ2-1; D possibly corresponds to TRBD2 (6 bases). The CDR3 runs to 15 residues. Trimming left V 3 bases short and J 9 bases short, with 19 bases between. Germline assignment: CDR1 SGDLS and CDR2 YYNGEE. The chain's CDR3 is CASSEYAASAGEQFF. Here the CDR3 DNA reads TGTGCCAGCAGCGAGTACGCCGCTAGCGCAGGTGAGCAGTTCTTC.

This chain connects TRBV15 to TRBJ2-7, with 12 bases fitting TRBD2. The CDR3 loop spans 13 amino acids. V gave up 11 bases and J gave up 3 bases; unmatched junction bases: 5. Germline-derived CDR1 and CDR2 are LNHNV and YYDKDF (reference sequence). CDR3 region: CAPSLAGGYEQYF. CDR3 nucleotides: TGTGCCCCCTCACTAGCGGGGGGCTACGAGCAGTACTTC. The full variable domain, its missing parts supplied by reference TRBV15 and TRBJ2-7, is DAMVIQNPRYQVTQFGKPVTLSCSQTLNHNVMYWYQQKSSQAPKLLFHYYDKDFNNEADTPDNFQSRRPNTSFCFLDIRSPGLGDTAMYLCAPSLAGGYEQYFGPGTRLTVT.

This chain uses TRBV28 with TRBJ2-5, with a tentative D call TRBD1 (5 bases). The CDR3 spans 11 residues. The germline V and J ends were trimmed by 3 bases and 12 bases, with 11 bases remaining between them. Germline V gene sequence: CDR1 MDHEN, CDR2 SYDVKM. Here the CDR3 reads CASSLSRVKYF. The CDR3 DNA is TGTGCCAGCAGTTTGTCCAGGGTCAAGTACTTC. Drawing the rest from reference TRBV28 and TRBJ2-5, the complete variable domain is DVKVTQSSRYLVKRTGEKVFLECVQDMDHENMFWYRQDPGLGLRLIYFSYDVKMKEKGDIPEGYSVSREKKERFSLILESASTNQTSMYLCASSLSRVKYFGPGTRLLVL.

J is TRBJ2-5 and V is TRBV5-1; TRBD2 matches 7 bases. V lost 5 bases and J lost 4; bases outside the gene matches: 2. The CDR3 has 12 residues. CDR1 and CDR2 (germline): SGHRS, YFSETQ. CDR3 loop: CASRGGPETQYF. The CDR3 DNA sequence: TGCGCCAGCAGGGGAGGGCCAGAGACCCAGTACTTC.

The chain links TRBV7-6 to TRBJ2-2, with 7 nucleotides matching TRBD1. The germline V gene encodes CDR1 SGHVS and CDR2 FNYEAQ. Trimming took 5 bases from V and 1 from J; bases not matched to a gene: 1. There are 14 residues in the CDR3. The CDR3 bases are TGTGCCAGCAGCCGGACAGGGAACACCGGGGAGCTGTTTTTT. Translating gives CASSRTGNTGELFF.

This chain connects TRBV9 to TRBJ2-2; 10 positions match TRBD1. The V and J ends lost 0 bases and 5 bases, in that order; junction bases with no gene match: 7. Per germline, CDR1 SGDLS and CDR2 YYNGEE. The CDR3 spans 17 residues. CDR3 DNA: TGTGCCAGCAGCGTAGGGCGGGGACAGGGGTGGACCGGGGAGCTGTTTTTT. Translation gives CASSVGRGQGWTGELFF.

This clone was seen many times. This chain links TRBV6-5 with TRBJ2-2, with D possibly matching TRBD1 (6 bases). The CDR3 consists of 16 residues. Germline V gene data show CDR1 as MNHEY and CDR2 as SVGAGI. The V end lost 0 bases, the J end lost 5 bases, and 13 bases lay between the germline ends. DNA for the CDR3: TGTGCCAGCAGTTACTCGAACAGGGCAGGTACCGGGGAGCTGTTTTTT. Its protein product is CASSYSNRAGTGELFF.

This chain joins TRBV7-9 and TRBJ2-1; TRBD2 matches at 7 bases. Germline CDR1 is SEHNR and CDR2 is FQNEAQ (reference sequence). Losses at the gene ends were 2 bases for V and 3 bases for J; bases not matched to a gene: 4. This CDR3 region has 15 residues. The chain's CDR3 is CASSLYKRDYNEQFF. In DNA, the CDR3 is TGTGCCAGCAGCTTATACAAGCGGGACTACAATGAGCAGTTCTTC.

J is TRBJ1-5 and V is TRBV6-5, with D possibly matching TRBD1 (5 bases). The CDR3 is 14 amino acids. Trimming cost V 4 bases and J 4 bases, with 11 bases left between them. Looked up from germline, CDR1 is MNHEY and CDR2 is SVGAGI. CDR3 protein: CASSSNRLNQPQHF. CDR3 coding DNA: TGTGCCAGCAGTTCTAACAGGCTGAATCAGCCCCAGCATTTT.

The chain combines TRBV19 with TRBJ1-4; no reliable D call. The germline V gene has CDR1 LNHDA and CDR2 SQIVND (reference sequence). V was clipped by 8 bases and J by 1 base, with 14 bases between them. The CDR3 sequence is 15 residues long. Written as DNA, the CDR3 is TGTGCCAGTGCCGATGGTTCGGGAACTAATGAAAAACTGTTTTTT. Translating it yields CASADGSGTNEKLFF.

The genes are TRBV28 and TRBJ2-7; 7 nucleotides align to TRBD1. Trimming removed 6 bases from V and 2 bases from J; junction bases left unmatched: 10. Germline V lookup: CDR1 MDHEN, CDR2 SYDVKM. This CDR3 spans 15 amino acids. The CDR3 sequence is CASSRTGAFTYEQYF. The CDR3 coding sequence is TGTGCCAGCAGCCGAACAGGGGCGTTCACCTACGAGCAGTACTTC.

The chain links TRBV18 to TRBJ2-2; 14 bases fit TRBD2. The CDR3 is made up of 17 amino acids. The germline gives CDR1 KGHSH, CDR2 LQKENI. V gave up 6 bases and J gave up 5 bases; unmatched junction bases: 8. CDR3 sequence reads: CASSHGTSGRQTGELFF. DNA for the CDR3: TGTGCCAGCTCCCACGGGACTAGCGGGAGACAGACCGGGGAGCTGTTTTTT.

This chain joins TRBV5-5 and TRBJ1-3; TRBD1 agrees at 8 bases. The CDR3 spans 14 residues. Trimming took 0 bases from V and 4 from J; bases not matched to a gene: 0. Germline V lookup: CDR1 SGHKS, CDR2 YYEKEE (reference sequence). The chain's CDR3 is CASSLGQGGNTIYF. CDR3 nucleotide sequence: TGTGCCAGCAGCTTGGGACAGGGGGGAAACACCATATATTTT. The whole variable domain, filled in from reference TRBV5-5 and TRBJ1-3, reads DAGVTQSPTHLIKTRGQQVTLRCSPISGHKSVSWYQQVLGQGPQFIFQYYEKEERGRGNFPDRFSARQFPNYSSELNVNALLLGDSALYLCASSLGQGGNTIYFGEGSWLTVV.

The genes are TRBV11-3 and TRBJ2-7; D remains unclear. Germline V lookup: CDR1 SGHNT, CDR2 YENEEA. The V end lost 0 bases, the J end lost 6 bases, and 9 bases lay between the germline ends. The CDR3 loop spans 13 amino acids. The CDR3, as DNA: TGTGCCAGCAGCTTAGATATCTCTAGCGAGCAGTACTTC. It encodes CASSLDISSEQYF. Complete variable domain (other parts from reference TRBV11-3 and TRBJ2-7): EAGVVQSPRYKIIEKKQPVAFWCNPISGHNTLYWYLQNLGQGPELLIRYENEEAVDDSQLPKDRFSAERLKGVDSTLKIQPAELGDSAVYLCASSLDISSEQYFGPGTRLTVT.

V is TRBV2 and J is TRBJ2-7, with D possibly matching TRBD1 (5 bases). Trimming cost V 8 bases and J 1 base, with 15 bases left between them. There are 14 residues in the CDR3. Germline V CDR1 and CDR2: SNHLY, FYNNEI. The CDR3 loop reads CASPQRGGSYEQYF. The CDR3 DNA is TGTGCCAGCCCTCAAAGGGGCGGTTCCTACGAGCAGTACTTC.

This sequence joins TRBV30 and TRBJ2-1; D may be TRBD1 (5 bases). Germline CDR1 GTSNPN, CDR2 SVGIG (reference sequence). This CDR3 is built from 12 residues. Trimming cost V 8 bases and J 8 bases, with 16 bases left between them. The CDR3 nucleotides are TGTGCCCGACAAAAGGGGCGCGATGAGCAGTTCTTC. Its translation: CARQKGRDEQFF.

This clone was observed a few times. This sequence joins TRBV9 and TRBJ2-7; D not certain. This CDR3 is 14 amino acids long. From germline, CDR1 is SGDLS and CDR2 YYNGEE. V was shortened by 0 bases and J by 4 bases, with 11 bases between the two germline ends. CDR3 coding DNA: TGTGCCAGCAGCGTAGACGTCGAGGAATACGAGCAGTACTTC. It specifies CASSVDVEEYEQYF.

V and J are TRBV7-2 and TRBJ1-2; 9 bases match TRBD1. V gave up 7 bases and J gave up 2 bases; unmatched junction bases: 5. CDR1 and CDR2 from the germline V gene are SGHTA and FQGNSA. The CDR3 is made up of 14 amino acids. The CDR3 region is CASTPQGANYGYTF. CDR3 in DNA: TGTGCCAGCACCCCACAGGGGGCGAACTATGGCTACACCTTC.

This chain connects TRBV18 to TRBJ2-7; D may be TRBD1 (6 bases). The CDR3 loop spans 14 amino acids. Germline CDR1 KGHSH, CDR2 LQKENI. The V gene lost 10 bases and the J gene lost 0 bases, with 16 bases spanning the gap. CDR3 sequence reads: CATTLDRSSYEQYF. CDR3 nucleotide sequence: TGTGCCACCACCTTAGACAGGAGCTCCTACGAGCAGTACTTC.

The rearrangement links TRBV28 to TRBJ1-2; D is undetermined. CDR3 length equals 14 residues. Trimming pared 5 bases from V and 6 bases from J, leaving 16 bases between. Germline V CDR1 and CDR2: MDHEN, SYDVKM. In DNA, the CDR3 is TGTGCCAGCAGTCCAACCATGTCGGGGAATGGCTACACCTTC. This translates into CASSPTMSGNGYTF.

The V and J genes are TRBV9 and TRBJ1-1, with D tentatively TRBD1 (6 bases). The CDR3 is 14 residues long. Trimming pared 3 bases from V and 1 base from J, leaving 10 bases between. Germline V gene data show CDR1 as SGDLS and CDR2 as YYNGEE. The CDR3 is CASSEGGWNTEAFF. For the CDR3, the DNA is TGTGCCAGCAGCGAGGGGGGGTGGAACACTGAAGCTTTCTTT.

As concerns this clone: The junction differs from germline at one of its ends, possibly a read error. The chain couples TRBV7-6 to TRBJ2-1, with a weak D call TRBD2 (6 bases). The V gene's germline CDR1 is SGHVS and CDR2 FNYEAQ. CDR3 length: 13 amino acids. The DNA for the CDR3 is TGTGCCAGCAGCTTAGAATGGGACTCCCCGTCGGTCTTC. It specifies CASSLEWDSPSVF.

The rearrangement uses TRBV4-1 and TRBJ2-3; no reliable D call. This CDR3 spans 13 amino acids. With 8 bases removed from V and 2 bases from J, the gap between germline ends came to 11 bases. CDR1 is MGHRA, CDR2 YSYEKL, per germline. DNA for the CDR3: TGCGCCAGCCGTGGCAGGTTCACAGATACGCAGTATTTT. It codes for CASRGRFTDTQYF.

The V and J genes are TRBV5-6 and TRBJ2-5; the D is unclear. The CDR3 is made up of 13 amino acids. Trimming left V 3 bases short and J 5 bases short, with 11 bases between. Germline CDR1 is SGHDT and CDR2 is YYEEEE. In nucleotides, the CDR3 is TGTGCCAGCAGCTCCCACCCAGGCGAGACCCAGTACTTC. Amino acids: CASSSHPGETQYF.

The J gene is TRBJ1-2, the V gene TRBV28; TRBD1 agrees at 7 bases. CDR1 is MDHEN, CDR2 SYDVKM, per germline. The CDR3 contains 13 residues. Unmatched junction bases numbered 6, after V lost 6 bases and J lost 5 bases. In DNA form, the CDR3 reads TGTGCCAGCAGCTTCCAGGGGGGTTATGGCTACACCTTC. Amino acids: CASSFQGGYGYTF.

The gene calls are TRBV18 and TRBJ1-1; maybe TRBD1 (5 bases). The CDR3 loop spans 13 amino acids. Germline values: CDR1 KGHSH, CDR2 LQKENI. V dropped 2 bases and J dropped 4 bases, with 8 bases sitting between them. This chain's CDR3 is CASSPKGATEAFF. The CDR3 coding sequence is TGTGCCAGCTCACCAAAAGGGGCCACTGAAGCTTTCTTT.

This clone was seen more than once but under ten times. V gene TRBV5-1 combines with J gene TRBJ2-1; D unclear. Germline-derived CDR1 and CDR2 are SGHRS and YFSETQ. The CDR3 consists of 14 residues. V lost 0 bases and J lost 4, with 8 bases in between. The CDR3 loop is CASSLGEAYNEQFF. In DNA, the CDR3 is TGCGCCAGCAGCTTGGGTGAGGCTTACAATGAGCAGTTCTTC.